This T cell receptor beta chain was identified in a study of blood T cells in healthy people across ages. A second PCR, run for roughly 7 to 11 cycles, used a sample-barcoded 5' primer plus a J-beta primer mix. Each CDR3 protein is one row after TCRdb ran MiXCR on the 5' RACE reads. The sample holds approximately 900,000 distinct CDR3 sequences; 29% are singletons and the top ten take about 10%. Per the germline V gene, CDR1 is KGHSH and CDR2 is LQKENI. The CDR3 has 14 amino acids. V dropped 6 bases and J dropped 2 bases, with 11 bases sitting between them. The table lists this clonotype with many counts. This sample also appeared in a second study, on T cells of mothers and their children.

V is TRBV18 and J is TRBJ1-3; D unclear. This TCR derives from a woman aged 40 to 50 in good health. Sequencing was carried out using blood. CDR3 region: CASSPQSAGNTIYF. The DNA for the CDR3 is TGTGCCAGCTCGCCGCAGAGTGCTGGAAACACCATATATTTT.